The 2 T cell receptor beta chains below come from one sample, sequenced in a study of shared clonotypes between healthy human individuals. The data were produced by immunoSEQ multiplex PCR, yet TCRdb's version contains in-frame clones alone and is incomplete. Among 2 million to 2.5 million clones listed, around 92% were seen once. Sequenced sample: naive CD4+ T cells from PBMCs. Subset: CD45RA+ positively selected. These receptors all stem from a man in his late teens or twenties in good health. Some clones in this sample may be carry-over from other donors' samples.

About this clone: The sample has other DNA sequences that encode this CDR3 too. The gene calls are TRBV2 and TRBJ1-2; TRBD1 might be the D (5 bases). The CDR3 has 14 residues. Germline lookup yields CDR1 SNHLY and CDR2 FYNNEI. The V end lost 6 bases, the J end lost 1 base, and 12 bases lay between the germline ends. As DNA, the CDR3 is TGTGCCAGCAGAACAGGACGGATTAACTATGGCTACACCTTC. It specifies CASRTGRINYGYTF. Variable domain in full (rest from reference TRBV2 and TRBJ1-2): EPEVTQTPSHQVTQMGQEVILRCVPISNHLYFYWYRQILGQKVEFLVSFYNNEISEKSEIFDDQFSVERPDGSNFTLKIRSTKLEDSAMYFCASRTGRINYGYTFGSGTRLTVV.

The V and J genes are TRBV7-3 and TRBJ1-6; D might be TRBD1 (5 bases). Germline assignment: CDR1 SGHTA and CDR2 FQGTGA. This CDR3 spans 15 amino acids. The V end was cut by 5 bases, the J end by 4 bases, with 12 bases between. The CDR3 spells CASSPSGDYNSPLHF. The CDR3 DNA reads TGTGCCAGCAGCCCGTCGGGGGATTATAATTCACCCCTCCACTTT.